This record looks at one TCR beta chain sequence and its context. As yet, its antigen is unknown. A read error may account for a junction end that differs from germline. The data derive from a study of T cells in Graves' hyperthyroidism and ophthalmopathy. Study at large: Before any treatment, at initial diagnosis, peripheral blood was collected.

Germline lookup yields CDR1 LNHDA and CDR2 SQIVND (reference sequence). CDR3 length equals 14 residues. Study-wide results and caveats: Within blood appeared most thyroid clonotypes that had expanded above 0.001.

Clinical symptoms, serum thyroxine and TRAb, thyroid ultrasound and orbital computed tomography were used for the diagnoses. RNA transcripts were the template for amplifying TCR beta CDR3 regions. The primer set for the first-round RT-PCR of the TCR CDR3 was HTBI. Each CDR3 protein is one row after TCRdb ran MiXCR on the multiplex PCR reads. Counted here are 730,000 or so distinct CDR3 sequences, roughly 20% occurring once; the ten biggest clones make up approximately 15%. The gene calls are TRBV19 and TRBJ1-5; tentatively, D is TRBD1 (5 bases). The TCR originated in a woman in her 50s with Graves' hyperthyroidism that later progressed to Graves' ophthalmopathy. Sample: blood. The CDR3 region has the DNA TGTGCCAGTGAGACGGGGCAGTTCAATCAGCCCCAGCACTTT. It translates to CASETGQFNQPQHF. Drawing the rest from reference TRBV19 and TRBJ1-5, the complete variable domain is DGGITQSPKYLFRKEGQNVTLSCEQNLNHDAMYWYRQDPGQGLRLIYYSQIVNDFQKGDIAEGYSVSREKKESFPLTVTSAQKNPTAFYLCASETGQFNQPQHFGDGTRLSIL.